Listed below are T cell receptor beta chains from one sample, sequenced in a study of T cell responses to AZD1222 COVID-19 vaccine. The data were produced by immunoSEQ multiplex PCR, yet TCRdb's version contains in-frame clones alone and is incomplete. The sample has 70,000 to 90,000 clones, roughly nine tenths seen once. This sample comprised peripheral blood, obtained on day 0 of AZD1222 vaccination. All receptors derive from an adult in good health. Both conserved end residues are part of each CDR3. Fields, in order: CDR3 DNA, CDR3 protein, V gene, J gene, clone size, D gene. D genes are given only for firm matches. Clone size, where shown, is once, few, many, or a class for clones that have expanded.

CDR3 DNA: TGTGCCAGCAGTCCGCAGGCCCTCTCCTACGAGCAGTACTTC
CDR3 protein: CASSPQALSYEQYF
V gene: TRBV28
J gene: TRBJ2-7
clone size: .
D gene: .

CDR3 DNA: TGTGCCAGCAGACCAAACAGGGCGTATGGCTACACCTTC
CDR3 protein: CASRPNRAYGYTF
V gene: TRBV27
J gene: TRBJ1-2
clone size: .
D gene: .

CDR3 DNA: TGCAGCGCCCAACAGGATGGCTACACCTTC
CDR3 protein: CSAQQDGYTF
V gene: TRBV29-1
J gene: TRBJ1-2
clone size: once
D gene: .

CDR3 DNA: TGTGCCAGCAGCTGGACAGGGAGCTCCTATAATTCACCCCTCCACTTT
CDR3 protein: CASSWTGSSYNSPLHF
V gene: TRBV7-2
J gene: TRBJ1-6
clone size: .
D gene: TRBD1

CDR3 DNA: TGCAGCGTTGTAGGGGGCCTCACAGATACGCAGTATTTT
CDR3 protein: CSVVGGLTDTQYF
V gene: TRBV29-1
J gene: TRBJ2-3
clone size: .
D gene: TRBD1

CDR3 DNA: TGTGCCAGCAGTTACTCGGGAAACTATGGCTACACCTTC
CDR3 protein: CASSYSGNYGYTF
V gene: TRBV6-5
J gene: TRBJ1-2
clone size: .
D gene: .

CDR3 DNA: TGTGCCAGCAGTTGGGGACAGGGGGGAGAGCAGTACTTC
CDR3 protein: CASSWGQGGEQYF
V gene: TRBV6-5
J gene: TRBJ2-7
clone size: .
D gene: TRBD1

CDR3 DNA: TGTGCCAGCAGGGTCAGGGAAACCGCCTACGAGCAGTACTTC
CDR3 protein: CASRVRETAYEQYF
V gene: TRBV2
J gene: TRBJ2-7
clone size: .
D gene: .

CDR3 DNA: TGTGCCAGCAGCCAACCTAATGAGCAGTTCTTC
CDR3 protein: CASSQPNEQFF
V gene: TRBV7-2
J gene: TRBJ2-1
clone size: .
D gene: .

CDR3 DNA: TGTGCCAGCAGTTCCGGACAGGTCTCCTACGAGCAGTACTTC
CDR3 protein: CASSSGQVSYEQYF
V gene: TRBV6-5
J gene: TRBJ2-7
clone size: .
D gene: TRBD1

CDR3 DNA: TGTGCCAGCAGCCATTCGACAGGGGGCATATTCTACAATGAGCAGTTCTTC
CDR3 protein: CASSHSTGGIFYNEQFF
V gene: TRBV7-9
J gene: TRBJ2-1
clone size: .
D gene: TRBD1

CDR3 DNA: TGTGCCAGCAGTTACTCGGTGCAGGGGACCTACGAGCAGTACTTC
CDR3 protein: CASSYSVQGTYEQYF
V gene: TRBV6-5
J gene: TRBJ2-7
clone size: .
D gene: .

CDR3 DNA: TGCGCCAGCAGCCAAGATCGAGCGGACAACTCACCCCTCCACTTT
CDR3 protein: CASSQDRADNSPLHF
V gene: TRBV4-1
J gene: TRBJ1-6
clone size: .
D gene: .

CDR3 DNA: TGTGCCAGCAGCTTCGGGACAGCCTACGAGCAGTACTTC
CDR3 protein: CASSFGTAYEQYF
V gene: TRBV7-9
J gene: TRBJ2-7
clone size: .
D gene: TRBD1